These 8 T cell receptor beta chains came from one sample sequenced in a study of metastatic and nonmetastatic thyroid tumors. Thyroid surgery took place with no prior treatment in any patient. From the PCR reads, TCRdb re-called clones with MiXCR. The sample holds 20,000 or so clones, 35% to 45% seen once. The source material was blood. The receptors were gathered from a male donor with papillary thyroid cancer or a benign thyroid nodule (not recorded which). Some clones in this sample may be carry-over from other donors' samples.

The table lists this clone with a few counts. One end of the junction fails to match germline, which may point to a read error. The gene calls are TRBV19 and TRBJ1-2; TRBD1 might be the D (6 bases). This CDR3 is 14 amino acids long. CDR1 is LNHDA, CDR2 SQIVND, per germline (reference sequence). The CDR3 loop is CASSPADRSYGYAF. The CDR3 DNA follows: TGTGCCAGTAGTCCCGCGGACAGAAGCTATGGCTACGCCTTC.

By proportion, this clone is medium-sized (0.01 to 0.1%). The chain carries TRBV4-1 and TRBJ2-7; tentatively, D is TRBD1 or TRBD2 (9 bases each). This CDR3 comprises 19 residues. Germline loops: CDR1 MGHRA, CDR2 YSYEKL. The V gene lost 3 bases and the J gene lost 6 bases, with 30 bases spanning the gap. The CDR3: CASSHRTGVIAGVPLEQYF. For the CDR3, the DNA is TGCGCCAGCAGCCACCGGACAGGGGTAATAGCGGGAGTCCCTCTCGAGCAGTACTTC.

This chain uses TRBV20-1 with TRBJ2-7, with D perhaps being TRBD1 or TRBD2 (5 bases each). V was trimmed by 5 bases and J by 2 bases, leaving 16 bases between them. The CDR3 consists of 14 residues. Germline lookup yields CDR1 DFQATT and CDR2 SNEGSKA (reference sequence). The CDR3 nucleotides read TGCAGTGCTTCTACCGGGACGGGTGCCTACGAGCAGTACTTC. This gives the protein CSASTGTGAYEQYF.

Many counts were recorded for this clone. The chain combines TRBV28 with TRBJ2-3; 9 positions match TRBD2. The trim removed 6 bases at V and 2 bases at J, leaving 12 bases unmatched. CDR1 and CDR2 from the germline V gene are MDHEN and SYDVKM. The CDR3 spans 17 residues. In DNA, the CDR3 is TGTGCCAGCAGCCTATTAACTAGCGGGCAAATCACAGATACGCAGTATTTT. This translates into CASSLLTSGQITDTQYF.

By share of the sample, this clone is medium-sized (0.01 to 0.1%). The chain recombines TRBV27 with TRBJ2-3; D not resolved. CDR1 MNHEY and CDR2 SMNVEV come from the germline V gene (reference sequence). The V end lost 6 bases, the J end lost 2 bases, and 6 bases lay between the germline ends. The CDR3 loop spans 12 amino acids. Here the CDR3 DNA reads TGTGCCAGCAGAGACTTCACAGATACGCAGTATTTT. This sequence encodes CASRDFTDTQYF.

Within the sample, this clone is medium-sized (0.01 to 0.1%). The rearrangement joins TRBV6-1 to TRBJ2-7; 13 bases fit TRBD2. The germline CDR1 and CDR2 sequences are MNHNS and SASEGT. CDR3 length: 16 residues. Unmatched junction bases numbered 5, after V lost 5 bases and J lost 1 base. As DNA, the CDR3 is TGTGCCAGCAGTTCAATGACTAGCGGGAGGTCCTACGAGCAGTACTTC. This sequence encodes CASSSMTSGRSYEQYF.

The chain joins TRBV7-8 to TRBJ1-3; D not certain. The CDR3 totals 14 residues. V dropped 1 base and J dropped 0 bases, with 4 bases sitting between them. The germline CDR1 and CDR2 sequences are SGHVS and FQNEAQ. In DNA form, the CDR3 reads TGTGCCAGCAGCTTAGACAGCTCTGGAAACACCATATATTTT. This gives the protein CASSLDSSGNTIYF.

This chain links TRBV5-1 with TRBJ2-2; TRBD1 matches at 9 bases. The CDR3 extends over 16 amino acids. The J segment lost 5 bases and the V segment lost 7 bases, leaving 12 bases of the junction unmatched. The germline V gene has CDR1 SGHRS and CDR2 YFSETQ. This chain's CDR3 is CASFLSDRGYTGELFF. CDR3 nucleotides: TGCGCCAGCTTCCTATCGGACAGGGGTTATACCGGGGAGCTGTTTTTT.